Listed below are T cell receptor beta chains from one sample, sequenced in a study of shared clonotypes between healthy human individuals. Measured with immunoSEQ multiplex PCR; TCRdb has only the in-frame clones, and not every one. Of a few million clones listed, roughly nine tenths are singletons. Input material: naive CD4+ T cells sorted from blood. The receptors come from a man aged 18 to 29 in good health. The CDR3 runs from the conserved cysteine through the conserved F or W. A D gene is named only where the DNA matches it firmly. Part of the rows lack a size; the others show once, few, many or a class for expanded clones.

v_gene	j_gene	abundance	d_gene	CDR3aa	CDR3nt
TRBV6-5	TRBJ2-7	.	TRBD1	CASSHGQGTYEQYF	TGTGCCAGCAGTCATGGACAGGGCACCTACGAGCAGTACTTC
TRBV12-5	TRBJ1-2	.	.	CASGLLPAGPYGYTF	TGTGCTAGTGGTTTGCTACCGGCAGGCCCCTATGGCTACACCTTC
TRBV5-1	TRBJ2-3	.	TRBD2	CASSGSGTSTDTQYF	TGCGCCAGCAGCGGGAGCGGGACTAGCACAGATACGCAGTATTTT
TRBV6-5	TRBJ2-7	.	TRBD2	CASSYSTSGDEQYF	TGTGCCAGCAGTTACTCGACTAGCGGGGATGAGCAGTACTTC
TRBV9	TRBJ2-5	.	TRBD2	CASSLAGGEGETQYF	TGTGCCAGCAGCTTAGCGGGGGGCGAGGGAGAGACCCAGTACTTC
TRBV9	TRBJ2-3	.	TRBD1	CASSASAGQGLTDTQYF	TGTGCCAGCAGCGCGTCGGCAGGACAGGGCCTCACAGATACGCAGTATTTT
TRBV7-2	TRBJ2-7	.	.	CASSLGQGGYYEQYF	TGTGCCAGCAGCTTAGGTCAGGGCGGCTACTACGAGCAGTACTTC
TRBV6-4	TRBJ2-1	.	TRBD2	CASSSSGRGEQFF	TGTGCCAGCAGCTCAAGCGGGAGGGGGGAGCAGTTCTTC
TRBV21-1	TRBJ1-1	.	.	CASSKGPQGPGTEAFF	TGTGCCAGCAGCAAAGGGCCACAGGGACCGGGGACTGAAGCTTTCTTT
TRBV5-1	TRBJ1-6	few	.	CASSLVSRTDSPLHF	TGCGCCAGCAGCTTGGTCTCCCGGACGGATTCACCCCTCCACTTT
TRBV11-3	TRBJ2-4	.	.	CASSLGEDIQYF	TGTGCCAGCAGCTTAGGAGAGGACATTCAGTACTTC
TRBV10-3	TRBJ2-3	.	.	CAISESVIGSFGDTQYF	TGTGCCATCAGTGAGTCCGTGATAGGGTCTTTCGGCGATACGCAGTATTTT
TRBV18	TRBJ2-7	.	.	CASSPQGAKDEQYF	TGTGCCAGCTCACCGCAAGGGGCAAAAGACGAGCAGTACTTC
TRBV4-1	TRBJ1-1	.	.	CASSHPGTGDTEAFF	TGCGCCAGCAGCCACCCCGGGACGGGAGACACTGAAGCTTTCTTT